A single sample is the source of the 10 T cell receptor beta chains below, sequenced in a study of cytomegalovirus exposure and HLA in healthy donors. Profiled with immunoSEQ multiplex PCR; TCRdb holds only in-frame clones, not every one. The sample holds just over 65,000 clones; approximately 97% are singletons and the top ten take around 1.5%. Material for sequencing was PBMCs. These receptor sequences come from a woman younger than 30 in good health and CMV-seropositive.

V is TRBV5-1 and J is TRBJ2-7, with 13 bases that match TRBD2. The CDR3 runs 14 residues. CDR1 and CDR2 from the germline V gene are SGHRS and YFSETQ. V shed 6 bases, J shed 4 bases, and the junction held 4 bases outside the gene matches. DNA of the CDR3: TGCGCCAGCACCCTGGGACTAGCGGGATACGAGCAGTACTTC. It specifies CASTLGLAGYEQYF.

The rearrangement joins TRBV11-2 to TRBJ1-2, with D unclear. V gave up 5 bases and J gave up 3 bases, with 10 bases separating them. Germline V CDR1 and CDR2: SGHAT, FQNNGV. The CDR3 loop spans 13 amino acids. CDR3 coding DNA: TGTGCCAGCAGCCCCGACATACACTATGGCTACACCTTC. This encodes CASSPDIHYGYTF.

This chain connects TRBV5-6 to TRBJ1-5; the match to TRBD1 covers 7 bases. Germline values: CDR1 SGHDT, CDR2 YYEEEE. The CDR3 runs to 15 residues. The junction had 10 bases not matched to a gene; V was cut back by 3 bases and J by 7 bases. CDR3 in amino acids: CASSSQGKNRQPQHF. The DNA for the CDR3 is TGTGCCAGCAGCTCACAGGGGAAAAATCGACAGCCCCAGCATTTT. Combining the CDR3 with reference TRBV5-6 and TRBJ1-5 gives the whole variable domain DAGVTQSPTHLIKTRGQQVTLRCSPKSGHDTVSWYQQALGQGPQFIFQYYEEEERQRGNFPDRFSGHQFPNYSSELNVNALLLGDSALYLCASSSQGKNRQPQHFGDGTRLSIL.

The chain joins TRBV13 to TRBJ2-1; 8 bases agree with TRBD2. The CDR3 length is 15 residues. V lost 5 bases, J lost 4 bases, and 7 bases stayed unmatched. The germline gives CDR1 PRHDT, CDR2 FYEKMQ (reference sequence). The CDR3 region has the DNA TGTGCCAGCAGCCCCAGCGGGAGTACGTACAATGAGCAGTTCTTC. Residues: CASSPSGSTYNEQFF.

V is TRBV7-9 and J is TRBJ2-5; 8 bases match TRBD2. CDR3 length: 18 amino acids. With 8 bases clipped from V and 1 base from J, the junction kept 18 bases outside the gene matches. Germline V gene data show CDR1 as SEHNR and CDR2 as FQNEAQ (reference sequence). The DNA of the CDR3 is TGTGCCAGCCGACACCGGATAGCGGGAACTAGCGGCCAAGAGACCCAGTACTTC. As protein: CASRHRIAGTSGQETQYF.

The gene calls are TRBV4-2 and TRBJ2-6; no definite D call. Germline CDR1 reads LGHNA; CDR2 reads YNFKEQ. V was trimmed by 4 bases and J by 4 bases, leaving 11 bases between them. The CDR3 sequence is 15 residues long. The CDR3 coding sequence is TGTGCCAGCAGCCGAATGGCACAGGGGGCCAACGTCCTGACTTTC. It specifies CASSRMAQGANVLTF.

The rearrangement uses TRBV4-2 and TRBJ2-7, with TRBD1 matching 10 bases. This CDR3 is 16 amino acids long. With 0 bases clipped from V and 6 bases from J, the junction kept 8 bases outside the gene matches. Germline V lookup: CDR1 LGHNA, CDR2 YNFKEQ. CDR3 protein: CASSQDSDRGASEQYF. The CDR3 DNA is TGTGCCAGCAGCCAAGATTCGGACAGGGGGGCGTCCGAGCAGTACTTC.

J is TRBJ2-5 and V is TRBV11-2, with 12 nucleotides matching TRBD1. Trimming removed 6 bases from V and 6 bases from J; junction bases left unmatched: 8. The germline V gene has CDR1 SGHAT and CDR2 FQNNGV. CDR3 length: 15 residues. The chain's CDR3 is CASRYLRDRGQTQYF. CDR3 bases: TGTGCCAGCAGATACCTCCGGGACAGGGGGCAGACCCAGTACTTC.

The chain combines TRBV20-1 with TRBJ2-7, with D perhaps TRBD2 (5 bases). With 3 bases removed from V and 7 bases from J, the gap between germline ends came to 10 bases. CDR1 is DFQATT and CDR2 is SNEGSKA in the germline V gene (reference sequence). This CDR3 has 11 residues. For the CDR3, the DNA is TGCAGTGCTAGCGGGATGGAAGAGCAGTACTTC. Protein: CSASGMEEQYF.

J is TRBJ2-7 and V is TRBV4-1, with D possibly TRBD2 on 6 matching bases. V gave up 4 bases and J gave up 3 bases, with 10 bases separating them. Germline CDR1 is MGHRA and CDR2 is YSYEKL. The CDR3 has 13 amino acids. The CDR3 DNA sequence: TGCGCCAGCAGCCGGTCTAGCGACTACGAGCAGTACTTC. This translates into CASSRSSDYEQYF.